This entry concerns a single TCR beta chain. This entry belongs to a study of T cell repertoires in ileal Crohn's disease. Study-level information: At surgery, more than 30% of patients smoked, with median disease duration around 8 years. The M0 sample came from the inflamed ileal portion of the resected specimen.

This sample's time point: inflamed ileum from the surgical specimen. Assay: immunoSEQ multiplex PCR; the TCRdb copy retains only in-frame clones and omits some. The sample holds some 14,000 clones; more than 60% are singletons and the top ten take approximately 15%. The sequence was obtained from an adult with Crohn's disease. Sequenced sample: ileal tissue.

The CDR3 reads CASSRGGQTNEKLFF. For the CDR3, the DNA is TGTGCCAGCAGTCGTGGGGGTCAAACTAATGAAAAACTGTTTTTT. The chain combines TRBV2 with TRBJ1-4, with a tentative D call TRBD1 (5 bases). The CDR3 runs to 15 residues. V was shortened by 5 bases and J by 1 base, with 11 bases between the two germline ends. Germline assignment: CDR1 SNHLY and CDR2 FYNNEI. The whole variable domain, remainder taken from reference TRBV2 and TRBJ1-4, is EPEVTQTPSHQVTQMGQEVILRCVPISNHLYFYWYRQILGQKVEFLVSFYNNEISEKSEIFDDQFSVERPDGSNFTLKIRSTKLEDSAMYFCASSRGGQTNEKLFFGSGTQLSVL.